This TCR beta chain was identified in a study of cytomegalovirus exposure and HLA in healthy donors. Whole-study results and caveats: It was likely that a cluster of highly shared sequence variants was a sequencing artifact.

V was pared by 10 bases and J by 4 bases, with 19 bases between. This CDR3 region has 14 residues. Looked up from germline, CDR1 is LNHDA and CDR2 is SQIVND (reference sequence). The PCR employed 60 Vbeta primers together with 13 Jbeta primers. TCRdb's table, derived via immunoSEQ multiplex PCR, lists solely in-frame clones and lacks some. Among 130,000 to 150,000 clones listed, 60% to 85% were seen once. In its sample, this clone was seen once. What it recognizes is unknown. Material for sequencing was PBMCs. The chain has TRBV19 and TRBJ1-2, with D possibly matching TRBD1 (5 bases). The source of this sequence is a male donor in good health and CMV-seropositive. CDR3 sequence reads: CATTDQGLFYGYTF. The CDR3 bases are TGTGCCACCACAGACCAGGGTCTTTTCTATGGCTACACCTTC.